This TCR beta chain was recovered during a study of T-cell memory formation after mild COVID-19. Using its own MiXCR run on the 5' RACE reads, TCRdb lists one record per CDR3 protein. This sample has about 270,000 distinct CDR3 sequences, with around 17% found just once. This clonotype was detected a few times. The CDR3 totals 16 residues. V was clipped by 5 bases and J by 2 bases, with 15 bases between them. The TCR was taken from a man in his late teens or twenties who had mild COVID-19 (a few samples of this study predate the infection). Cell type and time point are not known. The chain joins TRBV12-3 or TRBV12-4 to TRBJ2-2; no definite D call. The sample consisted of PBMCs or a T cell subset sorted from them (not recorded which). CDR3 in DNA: TGTGCCAGCAGTCCACGGGCGCCGTCCAACACCGGGGAGCTGTTTTTT. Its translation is CASSPRAPSNTGELFF.